The next 27 T cell receptor beta chains were all read from a single sample in a study of Graves' ophthalmopathy and Graves' hyperthyroidism. Beta-chain TCR CDR3 regions were amplified from RNA transcripts. HTBI primers were employed in first-round RT-PCR, then a second-round multiplex PCR followed. One entry per CDR3 protein results from TCRdb running MiXCR on the multiplex PCR reads. The sample shows about 180,000 distinct CDR3 sequences, over 35% of them seen only once. The specimen was peripheral blood. The receptor set was obtained from a woman aged 40 to 49 with Graves' ophthalmopathy.

This clonotype has ten or more counts. The chain carries TRBV7-2 and TRBJ2-7; D unclear. V was trimmed by 1 base and J by 4 bases, leaving 11 bases between them. The V gene's germline CDR1 is SGHTA and CDR2 FQGNSA. The CDR3 totals 14 residues. Written as DNA, the CDR3 is TGTGCCAGCAGCTTAGGTCAGTCAACATACGAGCAGTACTTC. Its protein is CASSLGQSTYEQYF.

This clonotype came up many times. The chain recombines TRBV28 with TRBJ1-5; weak D call: TRBD1 (5 bases). Germline CDR1 MDHEN, CDR2 SYDVKM. V was cut by 7 bases and J by 3 bases, with 13 bases left in between. This CDR3 region has 14 residues. The CDR3 DNA follows: TGTGCCAGCAAAGCTGCAGGGTACAATCAGCCCCAGCATTTT. Translation: CASKAAGYNQPQHF. The variable domain in full, with the rest retrieved from reference TRBV28 and TRBJ1-5, is DVKVTQSSRYLVKRTGEKVFLECVQDMDHENMFWYRQDPGLGLRLIYFSYDVKMKEKGDIPEGYSVSREKKERFSLILESASTNQTSMYLCASKAAGYNQPQHFGDGTRLSIL.

This clonotype occurred many times. The CDR3 bases are TGCAGCGGGCGGACGGATCCCATGGTCCACGAGCAGTACTTC. Protein: CSGRTDPMVHEQYF. The chain employs TRBV29-1 and TRBJ2-7, with D unclear. This CDR3 has 14 amino acids. V lost 7 bases to trimming and J lost 5 bases, with 21 bases between them. Germline V gene data show CDR1 as SQVTM and CDR2 as ANQGSEA.

The chain has TRBV6-1 and TRBJ1-2; D is uncertain. CDR3 length: 14 residues. Trimming took 8 bases from V and 1 from J, leaving 14 bases between them. From germline, CDR1 is MNHNS and CDR2 SASEGT. CDR3 coding DNA: TGTGCCAGCCTCGTGGACTCCATTAACTATGGCTACACCTTC. It codes for CASLVDSINYGYTF.

This sequence joins TRBV24-1 and TRBJ2-5; D gene ambiguous. This CDR3 is built from 16 residues. CDR1 KGHDR and CDR2 SFDVKD come from the germline V gene. V was pared by 5 bases and J by 2 bases, with 17 bases between. CDR3 region: CATSGGGFTSQETQYF. DNA for the CDR3: TGTGCCACCAGTGGGGGTGGATTCACATCGCAAGAGACCCAGTACTTC.

The chain uses TRBV28 and TRBJ2-7; TRBD2 aligns across 7 bases. The J segment lost 3 bases and the V segment lost 3 bases, leaving 11 bases of the junction unmatched. The CDR3 covers 16 residues. Germline V CDR1 and CDR2: MDHEN, SYDVKM. The CDR3 nucleotides are TGTGCCAGCAGTTTCCTGTATCAGGGAGGGGTCTACGAGCAGTACTTC. Residues: CASSFLYQGGVYEQYF.

This clonotype was recorded a few times. This chain connects TRBV27 to TRBJ2-7, with 8 nucleotides matching TRBD1. From germline, CDR1 is MNHEY and CDR2 SMNVEV (reference sequence). With 6 bases clipped from V and 9 bases from J, the junction kept 13 bases outside the gene matches. This CDR3 has 14 amino acids. The CDR3 loop reads CASSPGQGVLWQYF. DNA of the CDR3: TGTGCCAGCAGCCCCGGACAGGGCGTTCTCTGGCAGTACTTC.

The V call is TRBV6-1, the J call TRBJ2-5; 9 positions match TRBD1. Unmatched junction bases numbered 8, after V lost 1 base and J lost 5 bases. This CDR3 comprises 16 residues. CDR1 is MNHNS and CDR2 is SASEGT in the germline V gene. This CDR3 reads CASSEERGQGRETQYF. The CDR3 DNA is TGTGCCAGCAGTGAAGAAAGAGGACAGGGGAGGGAGACCCAGTACTTC.

This chain uses TRBV12-3 or TRBV12-4 with TRBJ2-5, with TRBD1 matching over 9 bases. The CDR3 consists of 14 residues. The V segment lost 6 bases and the J segment 5 bases; nucleotides outside the gene matches: 7. CDR3 protein: CASRQTGGGETQYF. The CDR3, as DNA: TGTGCCAGCAGACAGACAGGGGGTGGGGAGACCCAGTACTTC.

This clonotype came up once. The V gene is TRBV11-2, the J gene TRBJ2-7; 15 bases line up with TRBD2. V shed 5 bases, J shed 3 bases, and the junction held 14 bases outside the gene matches. The CDR3 contains 19 residues. Germline CDR1 SGHAT, CDR2 FQNNGV. The CDR3 DNA reads TGTGCCAGCAGCACCGGACTAGCGGGAGGGCCGAGTAAGCTCTACGAGCAGTACTTC. Translating gives CASSTGLAGGPSKLYEQYF.

At least ten counts were recorded for this clonotype. V usage is TRBV19 and J usage is TRBJ2-7; D is unresolved. The V end lost 0 bases, the J end lost 6 bases, and 12 bases lay between the germline ends. Germline lookup yields CDR1 LNHDA and CDR2 SQIVND (reference sequence). This CDR3 contains 14 residues. The CDR3 DNA is TGTGCCAGTAGTATAGATAGCAGACCGACCGAGCAGTACTTC. The encoded protein is CASSIDSRPTEQYF.

The chain links TRBV12-3 or TRBV12-4 to TRBJ1-2; possible D gene TRBD1, 5 bases. Trimming left V 5 bases short and J 3 bases short, with 13 bases between. The CDR3 sequence is 14 residues long. DNA for the CDR3: TGTGCCAGCAGTCCCGAGAAAGGGGACTATGGCTACACCTTC. The encoded protein is CASSPEKGDYGYTF.

A few counts support this clonotype. V and J are TRBV7-8 and TRBJ1-1, with a tentative D call TRBD1 (6 bases). This CDR3 comprises 12 residues. Deletions cut 8 bases from V and 1 base from J, with 8 bases between. Per the germline V gene, CDR1 is SGHVS and CDR2 is FQNEAQ. The CDR3 is CASLGQNTEAFF. The CDR3 bases are TGTGCCAGCTTGGGACAGAACACTGAAGCTTTCTTT.

This chain links TRBV7-2 with TRBJ1-5; D is unclear. The germline V gene has CDR1 SGHTA and CDR2 FQGNSA. V was pared by 5 bases and J by 0 bases, with 11 bases between. The CDR3 runs 15 residues. The CDR3 loop is CASSPQPYSNQPQHF. The CDR3 DNA follows: TGTGCCAGCAGCCCTCAGCCCTATAGCAATCAGCCCCAGCATTTT.

This clonotype was observed at least ten times. This chain connects TRBV18 to TRBJ2-5; D perhaps matches TRBD1 (6 bases). Germline-derived CDR1 and CDR2 are KGHSH and LQKENI. V was pared by 5 bases and J by 5 bases, with 15 bases between. The length of the CDR3 is 14 residues. In nucleotides, the CDR3 is TGTGCCAGCTCAGCAAAAACAGGGCGGGAGACCCAGTACTTC. This codes for CASSAKTGRETQYF.

This chain links TRBV7-3 with TRBJ2-5; 7 nucleotides align to TRBD1. The length of the CDR3 is 16 residues. The trim removed 2 bases at V and 1 base at J, leaving 7 bases unmatched. Germline assignment: CDR1 SGHTA and CDR2 FQGTGA. Written as DNA, the CDR3 is TGTGCCAGCAGCTTACGAGGGGGCGATATCCAAGAGACCCAGTACTTC. It encodes CASSLRGGDIQETQYF.

This clonotype has at least ten counts. V gene TRBV12-3 or TRBV12-4 combines with J gene TRBJ1-6; D is possibly TRBD1 (5 bases). The CDR3 is made up of 15 amino acids. Trimming removed 5 bases at V and 7 bases at J, with 15 bases between. Here the CDR3 reads CASSSTGLGNSPLHF. DNA of the CDR3: TGTGCCAGCAGTAGCACGGGACTCGGGAATTCACCCCTCCACTTT.

CDR3 loop: CASSQVTVSNTEAFF. In DNA form, the CDR3 reads TGTGCCAGCAGTCAAGTAACAGTTTCGAACACTGAAGCTTTCTTT. This chain connects TRBV6-2 or TRBV6-3 to TRBJ1-1; D is undetermined. Germline V CDR1 and CDR2: MNHEY, SVGEGT. V was shortened by 5 bases and J by 1 base, with 14 bases between the two germline ends. This CDR3 contains 15 residues.

At least ten counts were recorded for this clonotype. The CDR3 loop reads CASSLLGTTAYEQYF. The CDR3, as DNA: TGTGCCAGCAGTTTGCTCGGGACGACGGCCTACGAGCAGTACTTC. The V call is TRBV28, the J call TRBJ2-7; D possibly matches TRBD1 or TRBD2 (5 bases each). This CDR3 is built from 15 residues. CDR1 MDHEN and CDR2 SYDVKM come from the germline V gene. Between the trimmed V and J ends, which lost 3 bases and 2 bases, there was a span of 14 bases.

This clonotype was observed many times. The genes are TRBV9 and TRBJ1-2; 7 positions agree with TRBD1. V shed 0 bases, J shed 6 bases, and the junction held 5 bases outside the gene matches. CDR3 length equals 14 residues. Germline assignment: CDR1 SGDLS and CDR2 YYNGEE. CDR3 bases: TGTGCCAGCAGCGTAGCATACAGGGGAGATGGCTACACCTTC. This sequence encodes CASSVAYRGDGYTF. Full variable domain (missing parts from reference TRBV9 and TRBJ1-2): DSGVTQTPKHLITATGQRVTLRCSPRSGDLSVYWYQQSLDQGLQFLIQYYNGEERAKGNILERFSAQQFPDLHSELNLSSLELGDSALYFCASSVAYRGDGYTFGSGTRLTVV.

Here the CDR3 reads CASLRAGGRETQYF. The CDR3 nucleotides read TGTGCCAGCCTGAGGGCCGGCGGCAGAGAGACCCAGTACTTC. This chain links TRBV28 with TRBJ2-5; D is perhaps TRBD2 (5 bases). Between the trimmed V and J ends, which lost 8 bases and 4 bases, there was a span of 17 bases. This CDR3 is built from 14 residues. Germline V gives CDR1 MDHEN, CDR2 SYDVKM.

This clonotype was observed many times. The chain uses TRBV28 and TRBJ1-1; D is perhaps TRBD1 (5 bases). The CDR3 totals 15 residues. CDR1 and CDR2 (germline): MDHEN, SYDVKM. V was trimmed by 7 bases and J by 2 bases, leaving 17 bases between them. CDR3 sequence: CASNLSGASNTEAFF. The DNA of the CDR3 is TGTGCCAGCAACCTGAGTGGGGCTTCAAACACTGAAGCTTTCTTT.

The sample holds many counts of this clonotype. The chain combines TRBV29-1 with TRBJ1-1; possible D gene TRBD1, 5 bases. The CDR3 extends over 12 amino acids. Germline V gene sequence: CDR1 SQVTM, CDR2 ANQGSEA. Trimming removed 3 bases at V and 9 bases at J, with 14 bases between. CDR3 sequence (DNA): TGCAGCGTTGAGTCGGACACTTCCCAAGCTTTCTTT. Translating it yields CSVESDTSQAFF.

In its sample, this clonotype was seen many times. This chain connects TRBV6-2 or TRBV6-3 to TRBJ2-5, with TRBD2 matching 7 bases. With 7 bases clipped from V and 3 bases from J, the junction kept 14 bases outside the gene matches. The germline CDR1 and CDR2 sequences are MNHEY and SVGEGT. The CDR3 covers 16 residues. In DNA form, the CDR3 reads TGTGCCAGCAACAGCCTTAACTCAGCGGGAAAAGAGACCCAGTACTTC. Its protein product is CASNSLNSAGKETQYF.

This clonotype has ten or more counts. This chain links TRBV3-1 with TRBJ2-2; D is perhaps TRBD2 (5 bases). The V gene's germline CDR1 is LGHDT and CDR2 YNNKEL (reference sequence). This CDR3 contains 14 residues. Trimming removed 5 bases at V and 8 bases at J, with 15 bases between. CDR3 region: CASSSWGDQGELFF. In DNA, the CDR3 is TGTGCCAGCAGCTCCTGGGGAGACCAGGGGGAGCTGTTTTTT.

Many counts were recorded for this clonotype. The genes are TRBV5-6 and TRBJ2-7; no reliable D call. CDR1 and CDR2 (germline): SGHDT, YYEEEE. The V end was cut by 0 bases, the J end by 5 bases, with 9 bases between. CDR3 length equals 13 residues. CDR3 nucleotide sequence: TGTGCCAGCAGCTTGGGACGGGTGGACGAGCAGTACTTC. It encodes CASSLGRVDEQYF. The variable domain in full, with the rest retrieved from reference TRBV5-6 and TRBJ2-7, is DAGVTQSPTHLIKTRGQQVTLRCSPKSGHDTVSWYQQALGQGPQFIFQYYEEEERQRGNFPDRFSGHQFPNYSSELNVNALLLGDSALYLCASSLGRVDEQYFGPGTRLTVT.

This clonotype was counted ten times or more. The chain has TRBV20-1 and TRBJ2-2, with D perhaps being TRBD1 or TRBD2 (5 bases each). From germline, CDR1 is DFQATT and CDR2 SNEGSKA (reference sequence). V was pared by 7 bases and J by 0 bases, with 9 bases between. This CDR3 is built from 13 residues. The CDR3 coding sequence is TGCAGTGGTCGGGGCACGAACACCGGGGAGCTGTTTTTT. This encodes CSGRGTNTGELFF.